Below, 12 T cell receptor beta chains from the same sample are listed, as sequenced in a study of blood T cell repertoires in COVID-19. Only in-frame clones appear in the TCRdb table, and some are missing; sequencing was by immunoSEQ multiplex PCR. The table has 110,000 or so clones, roughly three quarters seen once. The sequenced sample consisted of peripheral blood. The origin of the receptors is a human donor in a cohort sampled during active COVID-19.

This clone was counted between two and nine times. The V call is TRBV4-2, the J call TRBJ1-1, with a weak D call TRBD1 (6 bases). This CDR3 spans 15 amino acids. V was shortened by 3 bases and J by 4 bases, with 15 bases between the two germline ends. CDR1 and CDR2 from the germline V gene are LGHNA and YNFKEQ. CDR3 sequence reads: CASSQRTGPGTEAFF. The CDR3 DNA is TGTGCCAGCAGCCAGCGTACAGGGCCCGGCACTGAAGCTTTCTTT.

The chain has TRBV10-2 and TRBJ2-7, with D tentatively TRBD1 (6 bases). The V gene lost 6 bases and the J gene lost 5 bases, with 11 bases spanning the gap. CDR1 WSHSY and CDR2 SAAADI come from the germline V gene. The CDR3 length is 12 residues. CDR3 in DNA: TGCGCCAGCAGACAGGGTTCACACGAGCAGTACTTC. It translates to CASRQGSHEQYF.

The chain combines TRBV27 with TRBJ2-7; 8 positions agree with TRBD1. The CDR3 consists of 15 residues. V trimming: 5 bases; J trimming: 3 bases; junction bases outside the gene matches: 9. Germline loops: CDR1 MNHEY, CDR2 SMNVEV (reference sequence). For the CDR3, the DNA is TGTGCCAGCAGTCCGTATCAGGGGGCTGGCTACGAGCAGTACTTC. Amino acids: CASSPYQGAGYEQYF.

The genes are TRBV19 and TRBJ2-6, with TRBD1 matching over 9 bases. The length of the CDR3 is 18 residues. Trimming removed 7 bases from V and 3 bases from J; junction bases left unmatched: 13. The V gene's germline CDR1 is LNHDA and CDR2 SQIVND (reference sequence). This CDR3 is CASIGTGLNSFGANVLTF. CDR3 DNA sequence: TGTGCCAGTATAGGGACAGGGCTTAACTCTTTTGGGGCCAACGTCCTGACTTTC.

This clone was seen just once. V gene TRBV5-6 combines with J gene TRBJ2-7, with a weak D call TRBD2 (5 bases). CDR1 is SGHDT, CDR2 YYEEEE, per germline. The length of the CDR3 is 16 residues. V was shortened by 6 bases and J by 2 bases, with 21 bases between the two germline ends. The CDR3 sequence: CASTTPSQRSPYEQYF. CDR3 nucleotide sequence: TGTGCCAGCACCACCCCGTCCCAGCGGAGTCCCTACGAGCAGTACTTC.

The rearrangement joins TRBV28 to TRBJ2-1, with 10 bases lining up with TRBD2. This CDR3 is 20 amino acids long. Germline trimming cut 7 bases from V and 2 bases from J; bases unmatched to any gene: 20. Germline V CDR1 and CDR2: MDHEN, SYDVKM. CDR3 in amino acids: CASTPLELAGGRGAYNEQFF. The CDR3 DNA sequence: TGTGCCAGCACCCCCTTAGAGTTAGCGGGAGGTCGGGGGGCCTACAATGAGCAGTTCTTC.

This clone occurred once. J is TRBJ2-7 and V is TRBV4-2; tentatively, D is TRBD2 (5 bases). The CDR3 has 14 residues. V shed 4 bases and J shed 2 bases, with 12 bases lying between them. Germline V CDR1 and CDR2: LGHNA, YNFKEQ. CDR3 sequence reads: CASSRETTTYEQYF. The DNA of the CDR3 is TGTGCCAGCAGCCGTGAGACTACTACCTACGAGCAGTACTTC.

The chain uses TRBV6-6 and TRBJ1-2; 7 positions agree with TRBD1. Germline V gives CDR1 MNHNY, CDR2 SVGAGI (reference sequence). The CDR3 has 14 residues. V was pared by 2 bases and J by 6 bases, with 6 bases of the junction left unmatched. CDR3 amino acids: CASSYRDRADGYTF. In DNA form, the CDR3 reads TGTGCCAGCAGTTACCGTGACAGGGCAGATGGCTACACCTTC.

J is TRBJ1-3 and V is TRBV9, with 8 bases aligning to TRBD1. This CDR3 has 16 amino acids. Trimming took 3 bases from V and 2 from J; bases not matched to a gene: 7. The V gene's germline CDR1 is SGDLS and CDR2 YYNGEE. DNA for the CDR3: TGTGCCAGCAGCGCCAAGACAGGGGAAGCTGGAAACACCATATATTTT. It encodes CASSAKTGEAGNTIYF.

The chain is built from TRBV28 and TRBJ1-5, with 7 bases matching TRBD1. CDR3 length: 19 residues. From germline, CDR1 is MDHEN and CDR2 SYDVKM. The J segment lost 6 bases and the V segment lost 1 base, leaving 18 bases of the junction unmatched. Here the CDR3 DNA reads TGTGCCAGCAGTTTATTCCTCCGCGACAGGGAATTTTTGGGTCAGCCCCAGCATTTT. Translating it yields CASSLFLRDREFLGQPQHF. Variable domain in full (rest from reference TRBV28 and TRBJ1-5): DVKVTQSSRYLVKRTGEKVFLECVQDMDHENMFWYRQDPGLGLRLIYFSYDVKMKEKGDIPEGYSVSREKKERFSLILESASTNQTSMYLCASSLFLRDREFLGQPQHFGDGTRLSIL.

About this clone: Other DNA sequences from this sample encode an identical CDR3 as well. The chain recombines TRBV24-1 with TRBJ2-5; 11 nucleotides line up with TRBD2. The V and J ends lost 2 bases and 1 base, in that order; junction bases with no gene match: 2. In germline, CDR1 is KGHDR, CDR2 SFDVKD. The CDR3 totals 16 residues. CDR3 DNA sequence: TGTGCCACCAGTGATTCCGGGACTAGCGGCCAAGAGACCCAGTACTTC. This encodes CATSDSGTSGQETQYF.

The chain has TRBV7-6 and TRBJ2-7; D unresolved. The V and J ends lost 2 bases and 0 bases respectively, with 5 bases between them. The CDR3 is 13 amino acids. Germline V gene data show CDR1 as SGHVS and CDR2 as FNYEAQ. The CDR3 loop is CASSLPLSYEQYF. As DNA, the CDR3 is TGTGCCAGCAGCTTACCCCTCTCCTACGAGCAGTACTTC.